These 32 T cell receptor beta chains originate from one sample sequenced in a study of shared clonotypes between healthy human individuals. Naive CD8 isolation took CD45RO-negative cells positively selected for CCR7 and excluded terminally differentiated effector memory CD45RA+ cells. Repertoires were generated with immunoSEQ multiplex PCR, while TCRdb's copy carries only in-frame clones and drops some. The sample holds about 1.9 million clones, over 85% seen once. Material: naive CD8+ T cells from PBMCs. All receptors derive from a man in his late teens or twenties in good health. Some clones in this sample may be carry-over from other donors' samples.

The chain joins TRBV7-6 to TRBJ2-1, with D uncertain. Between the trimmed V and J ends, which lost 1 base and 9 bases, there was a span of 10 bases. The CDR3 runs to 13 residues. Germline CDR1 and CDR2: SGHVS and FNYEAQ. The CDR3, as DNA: TGTGCCAGCAGCTTAGTCTCGACTGGTGAGCAGTTCTTC. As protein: CASSLVSTGEQFF.

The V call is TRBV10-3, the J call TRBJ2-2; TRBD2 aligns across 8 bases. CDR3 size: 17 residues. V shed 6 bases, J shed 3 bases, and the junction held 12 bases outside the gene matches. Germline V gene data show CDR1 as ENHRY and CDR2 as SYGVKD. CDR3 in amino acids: CAIRGKGSAGDTGELFF. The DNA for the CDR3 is TGTGCCATCAGGGGGAAGGGGTCAGCGGGAGACACCGGGGAGCTGTTTTTT.

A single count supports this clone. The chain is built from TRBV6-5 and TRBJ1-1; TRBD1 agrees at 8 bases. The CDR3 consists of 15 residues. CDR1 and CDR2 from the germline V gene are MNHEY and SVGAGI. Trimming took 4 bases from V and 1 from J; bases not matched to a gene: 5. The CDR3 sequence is CASSSRGQANTEAFF. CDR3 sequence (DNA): TGTGCCAGCAGTTCTAGGGGACAGGCGAACACTGAAGCTTTCTTT.

The CDR3 here is CASSSLNSGRYEQYF. Written as DNA, the CDR3 is TGTGCCAGCAGCTCCCTGAATAGCGGGAGATACGAGCAGTACTTC. The chain links TRBV7-8 to TRBJ2-7; 9 nucleotides match TRBD2. The CDR3 sequence is 15 residues long. After removal of 4 bases from V and 4 bases from J, the junction contained 8 bases not matched to a gene. Germline V gene data show CDR1 as SGHVS and CDR2 as FQNEAQ.

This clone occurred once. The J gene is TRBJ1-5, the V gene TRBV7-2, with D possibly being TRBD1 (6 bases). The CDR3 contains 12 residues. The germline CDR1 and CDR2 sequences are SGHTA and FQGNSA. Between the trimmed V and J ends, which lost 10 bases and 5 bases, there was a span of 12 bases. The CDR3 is CATQKGDQPQHF. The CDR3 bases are TGTGCCACACAAAAGGGGGATCAGCCCCAGCATTTT.

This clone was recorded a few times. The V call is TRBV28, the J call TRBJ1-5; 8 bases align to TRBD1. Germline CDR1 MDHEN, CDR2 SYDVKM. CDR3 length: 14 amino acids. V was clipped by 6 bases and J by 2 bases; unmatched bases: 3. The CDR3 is CASRIQGGNQPQHF. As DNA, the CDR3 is TGTGCCAGCAGGATACAGGGGGGCAATCAGCCCCAGCATTTT.

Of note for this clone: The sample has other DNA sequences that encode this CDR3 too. In nucleotides, the CDR3 is TGTGCCAGTAGTATTATTAGCCAAGAGACCCAGTACTTC. It codes for CASSIISQETQYF. The rearrangement uses TRBV19 and TRBJ2-5; D call uncertain. Per germline, CDR1 LNHDA and CDR2 SQIVND (reference sequence). V was clipped by 3 bases and J by 1 base, with 6 bases between them. The CDR3 is 13 amino acids.

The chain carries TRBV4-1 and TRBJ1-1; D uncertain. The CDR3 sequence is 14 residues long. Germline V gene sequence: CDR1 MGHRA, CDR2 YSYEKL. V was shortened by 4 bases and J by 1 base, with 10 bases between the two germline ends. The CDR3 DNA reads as TGCGCCAGCAGCCTAAATGCGGCGAACACTGAAGCTTTCTTT. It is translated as CASSLNAANTEAFF.

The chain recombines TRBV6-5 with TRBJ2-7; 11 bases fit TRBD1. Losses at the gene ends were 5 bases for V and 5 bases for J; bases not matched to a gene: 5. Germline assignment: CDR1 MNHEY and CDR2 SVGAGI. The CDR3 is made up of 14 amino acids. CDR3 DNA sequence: TGTGCCAGCAGTCCTAGGGACAGGGGGGACGAGCAGTACTTC. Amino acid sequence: CASSPRDRGDEQYF.

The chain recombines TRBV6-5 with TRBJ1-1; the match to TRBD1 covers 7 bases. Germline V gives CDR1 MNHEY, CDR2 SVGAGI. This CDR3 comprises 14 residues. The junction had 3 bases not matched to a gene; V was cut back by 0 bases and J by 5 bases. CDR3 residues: CASSYSRGLTEAFF. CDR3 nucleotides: TGTGCCAGCAGTTACTCGAGGGGGCTGACTGAAGCTTTCTTT.

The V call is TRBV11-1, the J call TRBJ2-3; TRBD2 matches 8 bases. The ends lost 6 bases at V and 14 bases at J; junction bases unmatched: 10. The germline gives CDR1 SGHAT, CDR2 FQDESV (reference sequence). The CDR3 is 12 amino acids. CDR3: CASSVGTSWLYF. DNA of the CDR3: TGTGCCAGCAGTGTCGGGACTAGTTGGTTGTATTTT.

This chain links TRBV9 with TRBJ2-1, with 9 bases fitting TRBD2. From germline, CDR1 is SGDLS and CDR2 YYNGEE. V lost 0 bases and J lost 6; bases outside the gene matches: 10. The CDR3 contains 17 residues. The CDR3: CASSVAGAGGPGNEQFF. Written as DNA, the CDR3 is TGTGCCAGCAGCGTAGCGGGTGCGGGAGGGCCCGGCAATGAGCAGTTCTTC.

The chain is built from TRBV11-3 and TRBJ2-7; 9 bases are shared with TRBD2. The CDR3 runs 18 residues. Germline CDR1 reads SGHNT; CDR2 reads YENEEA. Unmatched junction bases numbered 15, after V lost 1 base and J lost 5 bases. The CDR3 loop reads CASSLVSLAGKNFHEQYF. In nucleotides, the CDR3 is TGTGCCAGCAGCTTAGTGAGTCTAGCGGGGAAAAATTTCCACGAGCAGTACTTC.

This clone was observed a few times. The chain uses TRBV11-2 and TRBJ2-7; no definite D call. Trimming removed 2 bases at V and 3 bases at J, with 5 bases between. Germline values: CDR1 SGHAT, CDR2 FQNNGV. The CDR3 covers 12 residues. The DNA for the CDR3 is TGTGCCAGCAGCTTATTCGTCTACGAGCAGTACTTC. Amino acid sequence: CASSLFVYEQYF.

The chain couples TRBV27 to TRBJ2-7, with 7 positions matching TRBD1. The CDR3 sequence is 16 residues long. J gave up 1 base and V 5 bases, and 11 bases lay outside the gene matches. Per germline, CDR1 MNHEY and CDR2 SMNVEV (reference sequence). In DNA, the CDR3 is TGTGCCAGCAGTAACCTAGGACAGGACTTTTCCTACGAGCAGTACTTC. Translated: CASSNLGQDFSYEQYF.

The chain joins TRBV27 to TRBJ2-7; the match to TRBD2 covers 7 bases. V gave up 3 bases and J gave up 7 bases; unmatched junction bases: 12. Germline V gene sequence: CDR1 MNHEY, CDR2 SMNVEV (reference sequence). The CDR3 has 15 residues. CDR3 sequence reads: CASSLTSHPTQEQYF. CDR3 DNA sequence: TGTGCCAGCAGTTTGACTAGCCACCCAACACAGGAGCAGTACTTC.

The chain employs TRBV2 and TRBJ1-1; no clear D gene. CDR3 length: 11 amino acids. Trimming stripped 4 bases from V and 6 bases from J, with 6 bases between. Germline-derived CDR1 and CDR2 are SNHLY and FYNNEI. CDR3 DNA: TGTGCCAGCAGTGCGGGCCCTGAAGCTTTCTTT. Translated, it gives CASSAGPEAFF.

The CDR3 sequence is CASSLGGPQETQYF. In DNA, the CDR3 is TGTGCCAGCAGCCTCGGAGGACCCCAAGAGACCCAGTACTTC. V and J are TRBV21-1 and TRBJ2-5; the DNA was not compared with TRBD2, the D call given in the table. TRBV21-1 is reported as a pseudogene. The CDR3 contains 14 residues.

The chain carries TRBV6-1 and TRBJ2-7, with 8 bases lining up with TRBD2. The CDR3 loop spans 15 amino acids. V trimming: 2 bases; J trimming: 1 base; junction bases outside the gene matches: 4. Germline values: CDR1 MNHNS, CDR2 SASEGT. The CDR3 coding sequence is TGTGCCAGCAGTGAACCGGGACTAGTATCCTACGAGCAGTACTTC. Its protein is CASSEPGLVSYEQYF.

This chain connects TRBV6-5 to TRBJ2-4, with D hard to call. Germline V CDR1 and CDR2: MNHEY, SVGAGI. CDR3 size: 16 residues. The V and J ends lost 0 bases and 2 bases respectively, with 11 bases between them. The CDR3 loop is CASSYSVSQTKNIQYF. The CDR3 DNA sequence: TGTGCCAGCAGTTACTCGGTCAGTCAAACCAAAAACATTCAGTACTTC.

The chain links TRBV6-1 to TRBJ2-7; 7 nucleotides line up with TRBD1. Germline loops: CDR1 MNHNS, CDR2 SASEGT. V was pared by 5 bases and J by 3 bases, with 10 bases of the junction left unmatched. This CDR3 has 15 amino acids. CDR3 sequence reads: CASSFHGQGVYEQYF. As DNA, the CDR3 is TGTGCCAGCAGTTTCCACGGCCAGGGGGTCTACGAGCAGTACTTC.

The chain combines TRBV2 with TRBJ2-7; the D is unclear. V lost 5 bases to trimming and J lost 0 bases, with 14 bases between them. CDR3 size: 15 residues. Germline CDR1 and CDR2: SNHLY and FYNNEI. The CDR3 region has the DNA TGTGCCAGCAGTCCGACCGCGAGGAGCTCCTACGAGCAGTACTTC. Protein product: CASSPTARSSYEQYF.

The CDR3 protein is CASSQWTGKTEAFF. In DNA form, the CDR3 reads TGTGCCAGCAGCCAATGGACAGGGAAGACTGAAGCTTTCTTT. This chain links TRBV7-8 with TRBJ1-1, with TRBD1 matching 8 bases. The CDR3 extends over 14 amino acids. Trimming cost V 5 bases and J 5 bases; bases outside gene matches: 7. Germline V gene sequence: CDR1 SGHVS, CDR2 FQNEAQ. The complete variable domain, with remaining parts taken from reference TRBV7-8 and TRBJ1-1, reads GAGVSQSPRYKVAKRGQDVALRCDPISGHVSLFWYQQALGQGPEFLTYFQNEAQLDKSGLPSDRFFAERPEGSVSTLKIQRTQQEDSAVYLCASSQWTGKTEAFFGQGTRLTVV.

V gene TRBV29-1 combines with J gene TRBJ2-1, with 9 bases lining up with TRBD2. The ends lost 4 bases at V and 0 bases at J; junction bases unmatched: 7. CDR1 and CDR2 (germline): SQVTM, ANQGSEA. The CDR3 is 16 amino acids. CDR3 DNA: TGCAGCGTTGTACTAGCGGGCGCCTCCTCCTACAATGAGCAGTTCTTC. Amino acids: CSVVLAGASSYNEQFF.

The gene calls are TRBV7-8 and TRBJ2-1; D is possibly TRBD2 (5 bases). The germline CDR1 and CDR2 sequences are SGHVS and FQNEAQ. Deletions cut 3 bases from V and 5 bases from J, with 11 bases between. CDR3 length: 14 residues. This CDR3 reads CASSFYGVDNEQFF. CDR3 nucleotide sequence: TGTGCCAGCAGCTTCTACGGGGTTGACAATGAGCAGTTCTTC.

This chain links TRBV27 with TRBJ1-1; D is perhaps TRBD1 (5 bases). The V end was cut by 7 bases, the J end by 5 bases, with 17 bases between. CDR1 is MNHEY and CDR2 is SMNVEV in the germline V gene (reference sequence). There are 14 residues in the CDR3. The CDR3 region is CASILGGEHTEAFF. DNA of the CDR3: TGTGCCAGCATCCTGGGGGGGGAACATACTGAAGCTTTCTTT.

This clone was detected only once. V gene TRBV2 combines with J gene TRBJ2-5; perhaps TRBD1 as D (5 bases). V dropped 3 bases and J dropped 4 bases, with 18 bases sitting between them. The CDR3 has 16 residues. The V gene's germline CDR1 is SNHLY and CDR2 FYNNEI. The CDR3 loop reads CASSDPHSLGPETQYF. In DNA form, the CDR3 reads TGTGCCAGCAGTGACCCGCATTCTCTGGGGCCAGAGACCCAGTACTTC.

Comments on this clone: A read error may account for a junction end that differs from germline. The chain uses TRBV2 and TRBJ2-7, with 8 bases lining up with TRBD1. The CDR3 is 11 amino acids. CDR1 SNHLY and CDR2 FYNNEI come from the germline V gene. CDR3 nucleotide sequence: TGTGCCAGCAGTTCCTGGACAGGGTGTAACTTC. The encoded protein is CASSSWTGCNF. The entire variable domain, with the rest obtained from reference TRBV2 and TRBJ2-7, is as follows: EPEVTQTPSHQVTQMGQEVILRCVPISNHLYFYWYRQILGQKVEFLVSFYNNEISEKSEIFDDQFSVERPDGSNFTLKIRSTKLEDSAMYFCASSSWTGCNFGPGTRLTVT.

CDR3 in amino acids: CASSPSGSKDTQYF. CDR3 coding DNA: TGTGCCAGCAGCCCTAGCGGGAGTAAGGATACGCAGTATTTT. The chain combines TRBV7-2 with TRBJ2-3; 10 bases are shared with TRBD2. The CDR3 loop spans 14 amino acids. Losses at the gene ends were 5 bases for V and 6 bases for J; bases not matched to a gene: 5. CDR1 and CDR2 (germline): SGHTA, FQGNSA.

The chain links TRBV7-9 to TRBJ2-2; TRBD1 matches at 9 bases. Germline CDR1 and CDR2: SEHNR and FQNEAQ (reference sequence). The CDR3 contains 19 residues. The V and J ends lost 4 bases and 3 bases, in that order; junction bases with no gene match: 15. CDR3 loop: CASSSFGTGISAYTGELFF. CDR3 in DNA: TGTGCCAGCAGCTCGTTCGGGACAGGGATTAGCGCTTACACCGGGGAGCTGTTTTTT.

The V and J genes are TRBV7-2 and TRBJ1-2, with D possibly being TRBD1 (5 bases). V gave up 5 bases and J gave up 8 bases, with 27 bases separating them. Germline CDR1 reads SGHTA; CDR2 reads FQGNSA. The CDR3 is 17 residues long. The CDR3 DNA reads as TGTGCCAGCAGCACCCGGGACGAAAGTATCCAGGGCCGGGGCTACACCTTC. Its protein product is CASSTRDESIQGRGYTF.

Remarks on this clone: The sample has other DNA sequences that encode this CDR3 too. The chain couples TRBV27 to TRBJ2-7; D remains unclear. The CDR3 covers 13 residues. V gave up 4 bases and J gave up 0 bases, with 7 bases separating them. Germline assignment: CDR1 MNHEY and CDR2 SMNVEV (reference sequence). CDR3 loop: CASSYGLSYEQYF. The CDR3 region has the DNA TGTGCCAGCAGTTATGGCCTCTCCTACGAGCAGTACTTC.